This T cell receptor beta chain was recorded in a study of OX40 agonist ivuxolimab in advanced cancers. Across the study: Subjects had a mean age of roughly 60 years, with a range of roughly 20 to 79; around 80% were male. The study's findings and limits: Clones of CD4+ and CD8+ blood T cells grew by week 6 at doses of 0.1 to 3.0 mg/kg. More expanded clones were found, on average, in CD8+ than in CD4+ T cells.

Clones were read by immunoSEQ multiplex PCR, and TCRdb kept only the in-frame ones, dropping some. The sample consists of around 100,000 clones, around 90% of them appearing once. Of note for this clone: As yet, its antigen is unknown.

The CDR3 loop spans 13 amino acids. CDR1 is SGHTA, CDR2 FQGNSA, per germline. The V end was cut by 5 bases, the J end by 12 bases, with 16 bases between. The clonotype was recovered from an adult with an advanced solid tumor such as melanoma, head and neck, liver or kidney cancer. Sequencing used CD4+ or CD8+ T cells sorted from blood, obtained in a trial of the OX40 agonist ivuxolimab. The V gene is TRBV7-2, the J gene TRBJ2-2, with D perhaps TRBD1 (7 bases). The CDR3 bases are TGTGCCAGCAGCGCGGGACAGACCTATAAGCTGTTTTTT. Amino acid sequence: CASSAGQTYKLFF.